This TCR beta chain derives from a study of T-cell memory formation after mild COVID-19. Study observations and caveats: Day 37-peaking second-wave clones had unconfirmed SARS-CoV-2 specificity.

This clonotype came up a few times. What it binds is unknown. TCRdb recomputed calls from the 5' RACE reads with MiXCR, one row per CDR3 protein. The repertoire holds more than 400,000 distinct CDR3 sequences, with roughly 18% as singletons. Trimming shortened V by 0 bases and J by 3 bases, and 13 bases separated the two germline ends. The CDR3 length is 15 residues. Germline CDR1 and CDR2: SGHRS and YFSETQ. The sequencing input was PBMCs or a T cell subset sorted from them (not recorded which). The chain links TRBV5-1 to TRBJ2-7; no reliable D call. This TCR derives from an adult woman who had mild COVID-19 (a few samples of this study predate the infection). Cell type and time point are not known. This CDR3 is CASSLDSPVLYEQYF. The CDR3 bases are TGCGCCAGCAGCTTGGATAGTCCAGTCCTCTACGAGCAGTACTTC.